These T cell receptor beta chains were read from a single sample in a study of Graves' ophthalmopathy and Graves' hyperthyroidism. TCRdb called the multiplex PCR reads again in MiXCR, with one record for every CDR3 protein. Of approximately 1.2 million distinct CDR3 sequences listed, 36% are singletons. The sample taken for sequencing was peripheral blood or thyroid tissue (not recorded which). The receptors were gathered from an adult man with Graves' hyperthyroidism. CDR3s include the opening cysteine and the closing phenylalanine or tryptophan. The D gene is left open where the match is weak. Not all rows give a size; the values are once, few, many and, for expanded clones, a class.

J | V | size | D | CDR3 | DNA
TRBJ2-7 | TRBV6-5 | NA | NA | CASRKETDIYEQYF | TGTGCCAGCAGAAAAGAGACTGATATCTACGAGCAGTACTTC
TRBJ2-2 | TRBV10-1 | NA | TRBD1 | CASSGDRANTGELFF | TGCGCCAGCAGTGGGGACAGGGCGAACACCGGGGAGCTGTTTTTT
TRBJ1-6 | TRBV2 | many | NA | CARKWSGWDSPLHF | TGTGCCAGGAAGTGGTCGGGGTGGGATTCACCCCTCCACTTT
TRBJ1-2 | TRBV7-9 | NA | NA | CAGWGSARRDFERGYTF | TGTGCCGGCTGGGGCAGTGCTAGACGGGACTTTGAACGTGGCTACACCTTC
TRBJ2-5 | TRBV29-1 | many | NA | CSVDSGAETQYF | TGCAGCGTTGACTCAGGGGCAGAGACCCAGTACTTC
TRBJ1-6 | TRBV20-1 | NA | NA | CSARWGDQPLHF | TGCAGTGCTAGGTGGGGGGATCAGCCCCTCCACTTT
TRBJ2-2 | TRBV10-3 | many | NA | CAVRGGDGDTGELFF | TGTGCCGTCAGAGGTGGTGACGGAGACACCGGGGAGCTGTTTTTT
TRBJ2-7 | TRBV29-1 | NA | TRBD2 | CSANIPSGRFYEQYF | TGCAGTGCCAACATTCCTAGCGGGAGGTTTTACGAGCAGTACTTC
TRBJ1-2 | TRBV20-1 | NA | TRBD1 | CSASRRGLNGYTF | TGCAGTGCTAGTCGCAGGGGGCTTAATGGCTACACCTTC
TRBJ2-5 | TRBV15 | many | NA | CATSRDGPQSHQETQYF | TGTGCCACCAGCAGAGATGGCCCACAGTCTCACCAAGAGACCCAGTACTTC
TRBJ2-7 | TRBV10-3 | NA | NA | CAISTGPSYEQYF | TGTGCCATCAGTACGGGACCTTCCTACGAGCAGTACTTC
TRBJ2-7 | TRBV7-2 | NA | TRBD1 | CASSPTGGARREQYF | TGTGCCAGCAGCCCGACAGGGGGCGCGCGGCGCGAGCAGTACTTC
TRBJ2-5 | TRBV7-2 | once | NA | CASSLSGDSHQETQYF | TGTGCCAGCAGCCTTAGCGGGGACAGCCACCAAGAGACCCAGTACTTC
TRBJ1-2 | TRBV29-1 | many | NA | CSVESSNYGYTF | TGCAGCGTTGAGTCATCTAACTATGGCTACACCTTC
TRBJ2-7 | TRBV10-2 | few | TRBD2 | CASSAGLAGGRSYEQYF | TGCGCCAGCAGTGCCGGACTAGCGGGAGGACGCTCTTACGAGCAGTACTTC
TRBJ1-1 | TRBV19 | many | NA | CASSGPGATEAFF | TGTGCCAGTAGTGGCCCGGGAGCAACAGAAGCTTTCTTT
TRBJ1-3 | TRBV10-2 | many | NA | CASSELGNTIYF | TGCGCCAGCAGTGAGTTGGGAAACACCATATATTTT
TRBJ2-2 | TRBV7-9 | NA | NA | CASSPSRGAGELFF | TGTGCCAGCAGCCCAAGCAGGGGCGCGGGGGAGCTGTTTTTT
TRBJ2-7 | TRBV29-1 | many | NA | CSARRTSYEQYF | TGCAGCGCTCGACGGACCTCCTACGAGCAGTACTTC
TRBJ1-1 | TRBV10-3 | many | TRBD1 | CAISLGQGLNTEAFF | TGTGCCATCAGCCTAGGACAGGGACTGAACACTGAAGCTTTCTTT
TRBJ2-7 | TRBV7-9 | many | TRBD1 | CASTTGTGLTGLSYEQYF | TGTGCCAGCACCACCGGGACAGGGCTGACCGGACTCTCCTACGAGCAGTACTTC
TRBJ1-1 | TRBV11-2 | NA | TRBD1 | CASSPDRGMNTEAFF | TGTGCCAGCAGTCCTGACAGGGGGATGAACACTGAAGCTTTCTTT
TRBJ2-5 | TRBV7-2 | NA | TRBD1 | CASSSWTGGNQPQETQYF | TGTGCCAGCAGTTCATGGACAGGGGGCAATCAGCCCCAGGAGACCCAGTACTTC
TRBJ2-1 | TRBV25-1 | NA | NA | CASSAPGTLYNEQFF | TGTGCCAGCAGTGCTCCCGGGACACTATACAATGAGCAGTTCTTC
TRBJ1-4 | TRBV5-1 | NA | TRBD1 | CASGSGGANEKLFF | TGCGCCAGCGGATCAGGGGGAGCTAATGAAAAACTGTTTTTT
TRBJ1-6 | TRBV10-3 | many | NA | CAISESLNSPLHF | TGTGCCATCAGTGAGTCGTTAAATTCACCCCTCCACTTT
TRBJ2-3 | TRBV19 | NA | TRBD1 | CASKQGTHTDTQYF | TGTGCCAGTAAACAGGGGACGCACACAGATACGCAGTATTTT
TRBJ2-7 | TRBV20-1 | NA | TRBD2 | CSARGGGGRPYEQYF | TGCAGTGCTAGAGGTGGCGGGGGGCGACCCTACGAGCAGTACTTC
TRBJ1-4 | TRBV29-1 | many | TRBD1 | CSATGTGSEKLFF | TGCAGCGCCACCGGGACAGGGAGTGAAAAACTGTTTTTT
TRBJ2-7 | TRBV9 | many | NA | CASSVGVGRGYEQYF | TGTGCCAGCAGCGTAGGCGTTGGCAGGGGTTACGAGCAGTACTTC
TRBJ2-2 | TRBV2 | NA | NA | CASSVISNTGELFF | TGTGCCAGCAGTGTGATCAGTAACACCGGGGAGCTGTTTTTT
TRBJ1-6 | TRBV11-2 | few | TRBD1 | CASSQTGTGGDPHNSPLHF | TGTGCCAGCAGCCAAACCGGGACAGGGGGCGACCCGCATAATTCACCCCTCCACTTT
TRBJ2-7 | TRBV7-2 | NA | NA | CASSFSGCSYEQYF | TGTGCCAGCAGCTTTTCGGGATGCTCCTACGAGCAGTACTTC
TRBJ1-1 | TRBV7-9 | NA | TRBD1 | CASSSRDRAAFF | TGTGCCAGCAGCTCCCGGGACAGGGCTGCTTTCTTT
TRBJ2-2 | TRBV2 | NA | TRBD2 | CASSEAGGLAGANTGELFF | TGTGCCAGCAGTGAAGCGGGGGGACTAGCGGGGGCGAACACCGGGGAGCTGTTTTTT
TRBJ2-7 | TRBV20-1 | many | TRBD1 | CSATTGGAFDEQYF | TGCAGTGCAACGACAGGGGGCGCGTTCGACGAGCAGTACTTC
TRBJ1-6 | TRBV12-3/TRBV12-4 | NA | NA | CASSRDGDYNSPLHF | TGTGCCAGCAGCCGGGACGGAGATTATAATTCACCCCTCCACTTT
TRBJ2-7 | TRBV7-2 | NA | NA | CASTPAGFNGELYF | TGTGCCAGCACTCCCGCGGGTTTTAATGGGGAGCTGTACTTC
TRBJ2-7 | TRBV7-2 | many | NA | CASSFAISYEQYF | TGTGCCAGCAGCTTTGCGATCTCCTACGAGCAGTACTTC
TRBJ1-1 | TRBV2 | many | TRBD1 | CASSADRDTEAFF | TGTGCCAGCAGTGCAGACAGGGACACTGAAGCTTTCTTT
TRBJ1-5 | TRBV28 | NA | NA | CASSGTYNQPQHF | TGTGCCAGCAGTGGGACCTACAATCAGCCCCAGCATTTT
TRBJ1-1 | TRBV2 | NA | NA | CASSYLGRREAFF | TGTGCCAGCAGTTACCTTGGCCGCAGGGAGGCTTTCTTT
TRBJ1-2 | TRBV5-1 | many | NA | CASSIGVNYGYTF | TGCGCCAGCAGCATTGGGGTCAACTATGGCTACACCTTC
TRBJ2-7 | TRBV20-1 | many | TRBD2 | CSARDGTSGSYEQYF | TGCAGTGCTAGAGACGGGACTAGCGGGAGCTACGAGCAGTACTTC
TRBJ2-5 | TRBV7-2 | NA | TRBD2 | CASSFQKGRGETQYF | TGTGCCAGCAGCTTCCAAAAGGGGCGGGGGGAGACCCAGTACTTC
TRBJ2-7 | TRBV20-1 | NA | TRBD2 | CSARDFSGRSGGSSYEQYF | TGCAGTGCTAGAGATTTTTCCGGTCGGAGCGGGGGGAGCTCCTACGAGCAGTACTTC
TRBJ2-7 | TRBV10-3 | many | TRBD1 | CAISKVGQVNSYEQYF | TGTGCCATCAGCAAGGTCGGACAGGTGAACTCCTACGAGCAGTACTTC
TRBJ1-5 | TRBV5-8 | many | NA | CASSSLFGNQPQHF | TGTGCCAGCAGCTCGCTTTTCGGCAATCAGCCCCAGCATTTT
TRBJ1-1 | TRBV7-9 | NA | TRBD1 | CASSRGQGPTPEAFF | TGTGCCAGCAGCCGAGGACAGGGACCCACTCCTGAAGCTTTCTTT
TRBJ2-5 | TRBV9 | many | NA | CASSPRHRLYQETQYF | TGTGCCAGCAGCCCCCGACACAGACTTTACCAAGAGACCCAGTACTTC
TRBJ2-6 | TRBV10-3 | many | TRBD1 | CAVKPGQGADGANVLTF | TGTGCCGTCAAACCGGGACAGGGGGCGGATGGGGCCAACGTCCTGACTTTC
TRBJ2-7 | TRBV29-1 | many | TRBD1 | CSALRDRSYEQYF | TGCAGCGCCCTCCGGGACAGGTCCTACGAGCAGTACTTC
TRBJ2-7 | TRBV11-2 | NA | TRBD2 | CASSLVDGLGGEYEQYF | TGTGCCAGCAGCTTAGTCGACGGACTAGGCGGGGAGTACGAGCAGTACTTC
TRBJ1-1 | TRBV7-9 | few | NA | CASSSRRNTEAFF | TGTGCCAGCAGCTCGAGACGGAACACTGAAGCTTTCTTT
TRBJ2-5 | TRBV9 | few | TRBD2 | CASSVYPAGEETQYF | TGTGCCAGCAGCGTATACCCAGCGGGAGAAGAGACCCAGTACTTC